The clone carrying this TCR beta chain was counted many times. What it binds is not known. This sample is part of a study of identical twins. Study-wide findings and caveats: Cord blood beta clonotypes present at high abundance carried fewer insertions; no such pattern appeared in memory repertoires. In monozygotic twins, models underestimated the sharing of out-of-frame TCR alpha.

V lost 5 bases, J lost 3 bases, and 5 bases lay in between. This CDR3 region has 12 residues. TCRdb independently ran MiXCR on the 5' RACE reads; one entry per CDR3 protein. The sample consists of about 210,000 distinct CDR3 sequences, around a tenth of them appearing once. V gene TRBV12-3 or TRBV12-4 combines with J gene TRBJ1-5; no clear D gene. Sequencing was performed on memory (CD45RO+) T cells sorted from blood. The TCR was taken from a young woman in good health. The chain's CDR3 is CASSPTNQPQHF. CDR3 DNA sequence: TGTGCCAGCAGTCCAACCAATCAGCCCCAGCATTTT.